This T cell receptor beta chain was found in a study of CD8 T cells in ankylosing spondylitis. To note about this clonotype: Its matching antigen is unknown.

Deletions cut 6 bases from V and 6 bases from J, with 17 bases between. This CDR3 spans 14 amino acids. CDR1 SQVTM and CDR2 ANQGSEA come from the germline V gene. TCRdb re-analysed the 5' RACE reads in MiXCR, keeping a single row per CDR3 protein. Of 250,000 to 400,000 distinct CDR3 sequences in the sample, around a tenth are singletons; the top ten hold roughly 9.2%. Regarding the study as a whole: Reportedly, matched ankylosing spondylitis synovial fluid was significantly enriched for disease-linked clones. Among TCR beta sequences, a motif of eight highly homologous variants appeared characteristic of ankylosing spondylitis blood.

What was sequenced was blood, either unsorted or a sorted T cell fraction (not recorded which). The gene calls are TRBV29-1 and TRBJ2-2; TRBD2 might be the D (7 bases). This TCR was recovered from a female donor with ankylosing spondylitis or in good health (not recorded which). The CDR3 reads CSVRRGGEAGELFF. In DNA, the CDR3 is TGCAGCGTACGGAGGGGGGGCGAAGCCGGGGAGCTGTTTTTT.